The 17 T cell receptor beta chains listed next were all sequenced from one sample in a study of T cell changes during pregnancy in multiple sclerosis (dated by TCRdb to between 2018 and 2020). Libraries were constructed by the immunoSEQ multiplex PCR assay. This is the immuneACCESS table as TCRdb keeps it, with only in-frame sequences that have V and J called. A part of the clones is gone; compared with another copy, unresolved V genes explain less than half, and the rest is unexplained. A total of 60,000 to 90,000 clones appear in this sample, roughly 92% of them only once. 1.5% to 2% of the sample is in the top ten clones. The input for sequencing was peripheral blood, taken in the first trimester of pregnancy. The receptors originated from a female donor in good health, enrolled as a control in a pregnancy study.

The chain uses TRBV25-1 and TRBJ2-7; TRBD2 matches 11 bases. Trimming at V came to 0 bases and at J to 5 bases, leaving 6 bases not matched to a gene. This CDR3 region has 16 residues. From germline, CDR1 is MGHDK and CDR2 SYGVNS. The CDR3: CASSEYSGRATNEQYF. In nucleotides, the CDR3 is TGTGCCAGCAGTGAATATAGCGGGAGGGCCACCAACGAGCAGTACTTC.

The CDR3 loop reads CASSEGGSNYGYTF. The DNA for the CDR3 is TGTGCCAGCAGTGAAGGAGGAAGCAACTATGGCTACACCTTC. This chain connects TRBV2 to TRBJ1-2; D gene unclear. Trimming took 1 base from V and 2 from J, leaving 8 bases between them. Germline CDR1 reads SNHLY; CDR2 reads FYNNEI. The CDR3 contains 14 residues.

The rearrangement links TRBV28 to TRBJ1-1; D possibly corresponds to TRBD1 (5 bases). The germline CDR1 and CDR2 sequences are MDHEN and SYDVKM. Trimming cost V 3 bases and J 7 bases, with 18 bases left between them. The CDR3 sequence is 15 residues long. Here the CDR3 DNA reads TGTGCCAGCAGTTTTCCGGCAGGGAGGATTGATGAAGCTTTCTTT. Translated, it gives CASSFPAGRIDEAFF.

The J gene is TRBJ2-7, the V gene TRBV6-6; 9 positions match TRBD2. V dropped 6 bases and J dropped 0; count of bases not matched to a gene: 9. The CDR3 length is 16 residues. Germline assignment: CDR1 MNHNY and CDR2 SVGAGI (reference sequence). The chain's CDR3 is CASRQIAGALSYEQYF. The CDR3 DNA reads TGTGCCAGCAGACAGATAGCGGGAGCACTCTCCTACGAGCAGTACTTC.

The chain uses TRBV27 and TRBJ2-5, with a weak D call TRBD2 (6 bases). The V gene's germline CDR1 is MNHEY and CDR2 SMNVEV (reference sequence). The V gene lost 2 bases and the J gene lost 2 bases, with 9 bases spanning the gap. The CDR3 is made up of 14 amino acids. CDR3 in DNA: TGTGCCAGCAGTTTACTAGCGAGACAAGAGACCCAGTACTTC. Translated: CASSLLARQETQYF.

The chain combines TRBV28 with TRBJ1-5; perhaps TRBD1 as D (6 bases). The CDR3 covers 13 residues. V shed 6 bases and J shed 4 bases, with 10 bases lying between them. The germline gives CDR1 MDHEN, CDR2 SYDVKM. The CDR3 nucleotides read TGTGCCAGCAGAGGGGGACCAAATCAGCCCCAGCATTTT. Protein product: CASRGGPNQPQHF. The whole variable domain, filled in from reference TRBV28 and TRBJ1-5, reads DVKVTQSSRYLVKRTGEKVFLECVQDMDHENMFWYRQDPGLGLRLIYFSYDVKMKEKGDIPEGYSVSREKKERFSLILESASTNQTSMYLCASRGGPNQPQHFGDGTRLSIL.

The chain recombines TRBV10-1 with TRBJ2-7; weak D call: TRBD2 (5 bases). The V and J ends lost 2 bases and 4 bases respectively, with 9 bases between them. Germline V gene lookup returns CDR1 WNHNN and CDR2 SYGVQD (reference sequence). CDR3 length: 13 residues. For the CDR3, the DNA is TGCGCCAGCAGTGAGACGGACTTTTACGAGCAGTACTTC. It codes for CASSETDFYEQYF.

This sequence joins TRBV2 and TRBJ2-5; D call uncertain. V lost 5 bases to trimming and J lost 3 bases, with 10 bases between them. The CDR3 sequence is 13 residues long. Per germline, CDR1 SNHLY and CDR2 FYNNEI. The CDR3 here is CASSRSVEETQYF. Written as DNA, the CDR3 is TGTGCCAGCAGTAGGAGTGTTGAAGAGACCCAGTACTTC.

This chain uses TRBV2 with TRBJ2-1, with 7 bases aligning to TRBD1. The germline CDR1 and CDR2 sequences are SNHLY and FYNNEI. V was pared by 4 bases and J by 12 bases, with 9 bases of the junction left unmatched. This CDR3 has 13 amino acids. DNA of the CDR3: TGTGCCAGCAGTGGGGGACAGACCCAGGGGCAGTTCTTC. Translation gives CASSGGQTQGQFF. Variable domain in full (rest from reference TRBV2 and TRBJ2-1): EPEVTQTPSHQVTQMGQEVILRCVPISNHLYFYWYRQILGQKVEFLVSFYNNEISEKSEIFDDQFSVERPDGSNFTLKIRSTKLEDSAMYFCASSGGQTQGQFFGPGTRLTVL.

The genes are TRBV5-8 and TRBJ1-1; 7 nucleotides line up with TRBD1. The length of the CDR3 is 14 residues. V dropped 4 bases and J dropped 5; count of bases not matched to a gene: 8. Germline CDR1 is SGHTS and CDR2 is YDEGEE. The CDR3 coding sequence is TGTGCCAGCAGCACAGCAGGGGGATCAACTGAAGCTTTCTTT. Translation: CASSTAGGSTEAFF.

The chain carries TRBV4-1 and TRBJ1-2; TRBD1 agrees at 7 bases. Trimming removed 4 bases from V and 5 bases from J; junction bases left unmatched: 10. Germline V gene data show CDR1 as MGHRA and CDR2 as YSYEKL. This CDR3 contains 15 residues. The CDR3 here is CASSPQGGPLYGYTF. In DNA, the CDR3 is TGCGCCAGCAGCCCGCAGGGGGGTCCTCTGTATGGCTACACCTTC.

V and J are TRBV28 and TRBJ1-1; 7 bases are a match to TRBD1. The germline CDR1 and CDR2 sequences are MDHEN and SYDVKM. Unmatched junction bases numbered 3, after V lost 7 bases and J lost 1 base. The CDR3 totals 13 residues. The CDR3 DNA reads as TGTGCCAGCATCCCAGGGGGGAACACTGAAGCTTTCTTT. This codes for CASIPGGNTEAFF.

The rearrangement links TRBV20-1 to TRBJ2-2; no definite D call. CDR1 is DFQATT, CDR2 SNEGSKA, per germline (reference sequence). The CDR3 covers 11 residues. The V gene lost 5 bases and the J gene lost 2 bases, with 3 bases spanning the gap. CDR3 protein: CSAHNTGELFF. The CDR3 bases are TGCAGTGCTCATAACACCGGGGAGCTGTTTTTT.

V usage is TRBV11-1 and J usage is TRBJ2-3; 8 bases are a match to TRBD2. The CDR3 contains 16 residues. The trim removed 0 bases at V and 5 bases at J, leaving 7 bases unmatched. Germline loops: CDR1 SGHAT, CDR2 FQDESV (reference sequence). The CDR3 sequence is CASSLAGSGSGDTQYF. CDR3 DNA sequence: TGTGCCAGCAGCTTAGCCGGCAGCGGGAGTGGAGATACGCAGTATTTT.

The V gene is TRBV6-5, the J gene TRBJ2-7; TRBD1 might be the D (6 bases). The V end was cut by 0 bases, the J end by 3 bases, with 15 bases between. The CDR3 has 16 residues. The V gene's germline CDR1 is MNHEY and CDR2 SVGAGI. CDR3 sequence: CASSYSIGTPYYEQYF. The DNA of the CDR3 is TGTGCCAGCAGTTACTCGATTGGGACACCCTACTACGAGCAGTACTTC.

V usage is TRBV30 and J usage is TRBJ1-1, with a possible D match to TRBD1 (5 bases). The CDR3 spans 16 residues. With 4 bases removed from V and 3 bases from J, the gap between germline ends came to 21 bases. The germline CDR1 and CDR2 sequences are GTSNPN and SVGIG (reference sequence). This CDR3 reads CAWTVIRRGWDTEAFF. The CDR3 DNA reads TGTGCCTGGACTGTTATTCGGAGGGGATGGGACACTGAAGCTTTCTTT.

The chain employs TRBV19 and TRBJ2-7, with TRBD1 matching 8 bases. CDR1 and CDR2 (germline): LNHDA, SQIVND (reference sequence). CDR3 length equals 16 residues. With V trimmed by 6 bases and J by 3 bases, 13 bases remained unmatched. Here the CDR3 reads CASRYTGQGYSYEQYF. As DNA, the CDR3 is TGTGCCAGTAGATATACCGGACAGGGATATAGCTACGAGCAGTACTTC.